The 31 T cell receptor beta chains below come from one sample, sequenced in a study of radiotherapy plus CTLA-4 blockade in lung cancer listed by TCRdb under 2018. The library was prepared using the immunoSEQ multiplex PCR assay. TCRdb limited this immuneACCESS table to in-frame rearrangements with V and J called. A share of clones is missing; checked studies link under half to unresolved V genes, and the rest is unexplained. The sample data list around 80,000 clones, and 60% to 85% of these were observed just once. The ten largest clones add up to 20% to 25% of the sample. Sample: peripheral blood, taken from a patient treated with radiotherapy plus ipilimumab. Source of these receptors: a human donor with non-small cell lung cancer whose response to radiotherapy plus ipilimumab could not be evaluated. Some clones in this sample may be carry-over from other donors' samples.

This chain links TRBV6-6 with TRBJ2-1; TRBD2 matches 7 bases. The germline V gene encodes CDR1 MNHNY and CDR2 SVGAGI (reference sequence). The length of the CDR3 is 13 residues. The J segment lost 9 bases and the V segment lost 2 bases, leaving 4 bases of the junction unmatched. The CDR3 protein is CASSYAGVSEQFF. CDR3 in DNA: TGTGCCAGCAGTTACGCGGGGGTCAGTGAGCAGTTCTTC.

CDR3 amino acids: CASSFPGNYGYTF. Written as DNA, the CDR3 is TGTGCCAGCAGTTTTCCGGGTAACTATGGCTACACCTTC. The chain links TRBV27 to TRBJ1-2; no definite D call. Germline CDR1 is MNHEY and CDR2 is SMNVEV (reference sequence). CDR3 length: 13 residues. The ends were cut back, 3 bases at V and 1 base at J, with 6 bases in the middle.

This clone came up once. The chain has TRBV6-1 and TRBJ2-7, with TRBD1 identical over 8 bases. CDR3 length: 14 residues. Trimming cost V 4 bases and J 6 bases; bases outside gene matches: 8. Germline V gene lookup returns CDR1 MNHNS and CDR2 SASEGT. The CDR3 protein is CASSGAGGGFEQYF. In DNA, the CDR3 is TGTGCCAGCAGTGGAGCAGGGGGCGGGTTCGAGCAGTACTTC.

Points on this clone: One end of the junction fails to match germline, which may point to a read error. J is TRBJ1-2 and V is TRBV4-3; 7 bases agree with TRBD1. Germline assignment: CDR1 LGHNA and CDR2 YSLEER. The CDR3 consists of 15 residues. DNA for the CDR3: TGCGCCAGCAGCCAGGACAGACAGGGCGCCTATCGCTACACCTTC. Translation: CASSQDRQGAYRYTF.

CDR3 loop: CASSAATGTWTTDTQYF. The CDR3 nucleotides read TGTGCCAGCAGTGCCGCAACAGGGACGTGGACCACAGATACGCAGTATTTT. J is TRBJ2-3 and V is TRBV6-4, with a possible D match to TRBD1 (6 bases). Germline values: CDR1 MRHNA, CDR2 SNTAGT. The CDR3 is 17 residues long. Trimming removed 4 bases at V and 2 bases at J, with 19 bases between.

This clone was seen a few times. The chain couples TRBV27 to TRBJ1-6; D may be TRBD1 (5 bases). Trimming cost V 3 bases and J 12 bases, with 12 bases left between them. This CDR3 region has 13 residues. Germline CDR1 reads MNHEY; CDR2 reads SMNVEV (reference sequence). CDR3 sequence: CASSLKGWGPLHF. The DNA for the CDR3 is TGTGCCAGCAGTTTGAAGGGGTGGGGACCCCTCCACTTT.

V gene TRBV5-1 combines with J gene TRBJ2-7; 7 positions agree with TRBD1. V dropped 0 bases and J dropped 3; count of bases not matched to a gene: 6. This CDR3 contains 15 residues. Per the germline V gene, CDR1 is SGHRS and CDR2 is YFSETQ. DNA for the CDR3: TGCGCCAGCAGCTTGGACACAGGGGTTGTCTACGAGCAGTACTTC. Amino acids: CASSLDTGVVYEQYF.

The chain couples TRBV19 to TRBJ1-4; D gene ambiguous. Germline V CDR1 and CDR2: LNHDA, SQIVND (reference sequence). CDR3 length: 14 residues. Trimming took off 7 bases at V and 3 bases at J, with 12 bases between the two ends. CDR3 sequence reads: CASKERPPNEKLFF. In nucleotides, the CDR3 is TGTGCCAGTAAGGAGCGGCCACCTAATGAAAAACTGTTTTTT.

This chain uses TRBV18 with TRBJ2-5; 8 bases map to TRBD2. The CDR3 is 16 amino acids. The V and J ends lost 3 bases and 3 bases, in that order; junction bases with no gene match: 9. Germline V gives CDR1 KGHSH, CDR2 LQKENI. CDR3 sequence (DNA): TGTGCCAGCTCACCCCTCGGCGCGGGGGGCGAAGAGACCCAGTACTTC. This gives the protein CASSPLGAGGEETQYF.

The J gene is TRBJ1-6, the V gene TRBV5-1; D is perhaps TRBD1 (5 bases). The V and J ends lost 0 bases and 0 bases respectively, with 13 bases between them. Germline CDR1 is SGHRS and CDR2 is YFSETQ. This CDR3 contains 18 residues. CDR3 residues: CASSLGDSPSSYNSPLHF. CDR3 nucleotides: TGCGCCAGCAGCTTGGGGGACTCCCCGAGCTCCTATAATTCACCCCTCCACTTT. The complete variable domain, with remaining parts taken from reference TRBV5-1 and TRBJ1-6, reads KAGVTQTPRYLIKTRGQQVTLSCSPISGHRSVSWYQQTPGQGLQFLFEYFSETQRNKGNFPGRFSGRQFSNSRSEMNVSTLELGDSALYLCASSLGDSPSSYNSPLHFGNGTRLTVT.

The V and J genes are TRBV7-2 and TRBJ2-3, with 13 bases fitting TRBD2. The germline CDR1 and CDR2 sequences are SGHTA and FQGNSA. The CDR3 is 18 amino acids. Germline trimming cut 5 bases from V and 2 bases from J; bases unmatched to any gene: 10. The CDR3 loop is CASSVGTSGALYTDTQYF. The DNA for the CDR3 is TGTGCCAGCAGCGTCGGGACTAGCGGGGCCCTCTACACAGATACGCAGTATTTT.

J is TRBJ2-1 and V is TRBV10-3; TRBD2 matches at 10 bases. With 6 bases clipped from V and 6 bases from J, the junction kept 5 bases outside the gene matches. Germline-derived CDR1 and CDR2 are ENHRY and SYGVKD. The CDR3 totals 14 residues. The CDR3 protein is CAIRGLAPVNEQFF. The CDR3 bases are TGTGCCATCAGGGGACTAGCGCCTGTCAATGAGCAGTTCTTC.

This chain links TRBV2 with TRBJ1-4; perhaps TRBD1 as D (5 bases). Germline CDR1 reads SNHLY; CDR2 reads FYNNEI. Trimming left V 7 bases short and J 1 base short, with 10 bases between. This CDR3 contains 14 residues. In DNA form, the CDR3 reads TGTGCCAGCAAGGAGACAGTAACTAATGAAAAACTGTTTTTT. It codes for CASKETVTNEKLFF.

The chain combines TRBV25-1 with TRBJ2-5, with 9 bases fitting TRBD1. Gene TRBJ2-7 matches the end of the DNA better, so the J call may be wrong. The CDR3 is made up of 14 amino acids. CDR1 is MGHDK, CDR2 SYGVNS, per germline. CDR3 residues: CASSVDRGSYEQYF. CDR3 coding DNA: TGTGCCAGCAGTGTCGACAGGGGGAGCTACGAGCAGTACTTC.

The chain joins TRBV27 to TRBJ2-7; TRBD1 matches 9 bases. V shed 4 bases and J 6 bases; nucleotides not matched to a gene: 7. The CDR3 totals 14 residues. CDR1 is MNHEY and CDR2 is SMNVEV in the germline V gene (reference sequence). The CDR3 is CASSSNRGQGEQYF. Written as DNA, the CDR3 is TGTGCCAGCAGTTCAAACAGGGGGCAAGGCGAGCAGTACTTC.

This chain uses TRBV18 with TRBJ2-5; a possible D gene is TRBD1 (6 bases). V lost 3 bases, J lost 11 bases, and 19 bases lay in between. Germline loops: CDR1 KGHSH, CDR2 LQKENI. The CDR3 runs to 14 residues. The CDR3 sequence: CASSPLGAGNEQYF. CDR3 in DNA: TGTGCCAGCTCACCCTTGGGGGCAGGGAATGAGCAGTACTTC.

The chain links TRBV28 to TRBJ2-1, with D possibly TRBD1 on 8 matching bases. Trimming removed 6 bases at V and 3 bases at J, with 18 bases between. The CDR3 length is 16 residues. Germline lookup yields CDR1 MDHEN and CDR2 SYDVKM. The CDR3 nucleotides are TGTGCCAGCAGCCCCGCGGGAGACAGGGGCTACAATGAGCAGTTCTTC. It is translated as CASSPAGDRGYNEQFF.

This chain joins TRBV5-1 and TRBJ2-3, with 7 bases lining up with TRBD2. This CDR3 region has 15 residues. Germline trimming cut 0 bases from V and 4 bases from J; bases unmatched to any gene: 5. Germline CDR1 SGHRS, CDR2 YFSETQ. The DNA of the CDR3 is TGCGCCAGCAGCTTGGGGGTTGGGGGGGCAGATACGCAGTATTTT. Its protein is CASSLGVGGADTQYF.

This chain uses TRBV5-1 with TRBJ2-6; possibly TRBD2 for D (5 bases). The germline V and J ends were trimmed by 5 bases and 5 bases, with 26 bases remaining between them. The CDR3 sequence is 19 residues long. Germline V gives CDR1 SGHRS, CDR2 YFSETQ. The CDR3 sequence: CASRWSGAYGQVRANVLTF. The CDR3 DNA follows: TGCGCCAGCAGGTGGAGCGGAGCCTACGGGCAGGTTAGGGCCAACGTCCTGACTTTC.

CDR3 sequence reads: CASGLVLFPTRTGDHPGSYNEQFF. For the CDR3, the DNA is TGTGCTAGTGGTTTGGTACTATTCCCCACGCGGACAGGGGACCATCCAGGCTCCTACAATGAGCAGTTCTTC. This chain links TRBV12-5 with TRBJ2-1; the match to TRBD1 covers 9 bases. The V gene end was trimmed by 0 bases and the J gene end by 0 bases; junction bases not matched to a gene: 24. The CDR3 is made up of 24 amino acids. Germline V CDR1 and CDR2: LGHNT, FRNRAP.

The chain joins TRBV2 to TRBJ1-2, with TRBD1 matching over 11 bases. V was clipped by 7 bases and J by 8 bases; unmatched bases: 6. Looked up from germline, CDR1 is SNHLY and CDR2 is FYNNEI. This CDR3 spans 13 amino acids. CDR3 in DNA: TGTGCCAGCACCGGACAGGGGGCAAGAGGCTACACCTTC. Its translation: CASTGQGARGYTF.

Written as DNA, the CDR3 is TGTGCCAGCTCACCTCGTGGCGCGGCGGGAGTGGATGAAGCTTTCTTT. Protein: CASSPRGAAGVDEAFF. The rearrangement joins TRBV18 to TRBJ1-1; D gene ambiguous. Trimming stripped 3 bases from V and 7 bases from J, with 21 bases between. Germline CDR1 is KGHSH and CDR2 is LQKENI. There are 16 residues in the CDR3.

This rearrangement joins TRBV7-2 to TRBJ2-1; weak D call: TRBD2 (6 bases). The germline V gene encodes CDR1 SGHTA and CDR2 FQGNSA. This CDR3 is built from 14 residues. The V end was cut by 5 bases, the J end by 10 bases, with 18 bases between. CDR3 sequence reads: CASSLVGTSLEQFF. CDR3 in DNA: TGTGCCAGCAGCCTTGTCGGGACTTCCCTCGAGCAGTTCTTC.

The chain links TRBV7-8 to TRBJ2-4; D is possibly TRBD1 (6 bases). CDR1 and CDR2 from the germline V gene are SGHVS and FQNEAQ. V gave up 5 bases and J gave up 8 bases, with 13 bases separating them. This CDR3 is built from 13 residues. CDR3 protein: CASSLQGRDIQYF. The CDR3 coding sequence is TGTGCCAGCAGCCTCCAGGGGCGGGACATTCAGTACTTC.

A single count supports this clone. The chain has TRBV5-1 and TRBJ2-7; 9 bases match TRBD1. From germline, CDR1 is SGHRS and CDR2 YFSETQ. This CDR3 region has 15 residues. V gave up 4 bases and J gave up 3 bases; unmatched junction bases: 8. The CDR3, as DNA: TGCGCCAGCAGCCCTGGGACAGGGCGATACTACGAGCAGTACTTC. Protein sequence: CASSPGTGRYYEQYF.

The chain combines TRBV7-9 with TRBJ1-2, with 10 bases identical to TRBD1. The ends lost 5 bases at V and 1 base at J; junction bases unmatched: 4. Germline CDR1 reads SEHNR; CDR2 reads FQNEAQ (reference sequence). CDR3 size: 15 residues. The DNA for the CDR3 is TGTGCCAGCAGCCGACAGGGGGCAAGTAACTATGGCTACACCTTC. Translating it yields CASSRQGASNYGYTF.

The chain uses TRBV7-2 and TRBJ1-4; D ambiguous. Germline V gene sequence: CDR1 SGHTA, CDR2 FQGNSA. The length of the CDR3 is 17 residues. Trimming removed 2 bases at V and 8 bases at J, with 21 bases between. Here the CDR3 reads CASSLSRVAEMSEKLFF. In nucleotides, the CDR3 is TGTGCCAGCAGCTTATCAAGAGTAGCTGAGATGAGCGAAAAACTGTTTTTT.

V usage is TRBV29-1 and J usage is TRBJ1-1; D might be TRBD1 (6 bases). The ends were cut back, 3 bases at V and 0 bases at J, with 11 bases in the middle. Germline assignment: CDR1 SQVTM and CDR2 ANQGSEA. The length of the CDR3 is 14 residues. In DNA form, the CDR3 reads TGCAGCGTTGATTGGGACATCATGAACACTGAAGCTTTCTTT. Translation gives CSVDWDIMNTEAFF.

V usage is TRBV5-1 and J usage is TRBJ2-7; TRBD1 matches 8 bases. Germline V gene lookup returns CDR1 SGHRS and CDR2 YFSETQ. This CDR3 has 16 amino acids. J was trimmed by 1 base and V by 0 bases; bases with no gene match: 6. The CDR3 region has the DNA TGCGCCAGCAGCTTGGCCACGACAGGGGTATCCTACGAGCAGTACTTC. Its translation is CASSLATTGVSYEQYF.

V is TRBV6-5 and J is TRBJ1-1; D might be TRBD1 (6 bases). V shed 5 bases and J shed 8 bases, with 15 bases lying between them. The CDR3 covers 13 residues. Germline V gives CDR1 MNHEY, CDR2 SVGAGI. CDR3 residues: CASSEYLTGEAFF. DNA of the CDR3: TGTGCCAGCAGTGAATATCTAACAGGGGAAGCTTTCTTT.

The chain combines TRBV6-5 with TRBJ2-7; D gene uncertain. CDR3 length equals 14 residues. V lost 3 bases and J 0 bases, leaving 9 bases between the germline ends. Germline values: CDR1 MNHEY, CDR2 SVGAGI. The CDR3: CASSYRRSSYEQYF. In nucleotides, the CDR3 is TGTGCCAGCAGTTATCGCCGGAGCTCCTACGAGCAGTACTTC.